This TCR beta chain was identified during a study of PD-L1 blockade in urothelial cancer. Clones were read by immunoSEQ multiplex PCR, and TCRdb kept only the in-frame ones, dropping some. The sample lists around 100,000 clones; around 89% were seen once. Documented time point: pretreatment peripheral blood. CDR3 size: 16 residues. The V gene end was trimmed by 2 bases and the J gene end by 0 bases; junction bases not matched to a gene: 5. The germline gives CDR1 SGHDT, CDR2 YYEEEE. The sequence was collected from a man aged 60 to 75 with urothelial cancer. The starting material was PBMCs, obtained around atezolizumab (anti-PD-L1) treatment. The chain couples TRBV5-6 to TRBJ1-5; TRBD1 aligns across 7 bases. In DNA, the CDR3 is TGTGCCAGCAGCTTTGGGACAGCTAATAGCAATCAGCCCCAGCATTTT. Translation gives CASSFGTANSNQPQHF.